The 2 T cell receptor beta chains below all came from one sample that was sequenced in a study of T cells in Graves' hyperthyroidism and ophthalmopathy (dated by TCRdb to the late 2010s). Preparation of the library involved multiplex PCR. Reads for this sample came from an Illumina HiSeq 2000. TCR beta CDR3 regions were amplified from RNA transcripts. A first-round RT-PCR of the TCR CDR3 used the HTBI primer set with the Qiagen OneStep RT-PCR kit. TCRdb reran the public reads through fastp at Q25 and MiXCR, keeping productive beta chains. Rows are combined by CDR3 protein, so each entry shows the most common genes and DNA. Recorded for this sample are about 330,000 distinct CDR3 sequences; about 13% of them occurred a single time. 34% of the sample is in the top ten clones. Sequenced input: blood. These receptors were obtained from a woman in her forties with Graves' ophthalmopathy.

There are many counts of this clonotype. V is TRBV27 and J is TRBJ1-2; D gene uncertain. V dropped 6 bases and J dropped 7 bases, with 21 bases sitting between them. Germline V gene data show CDR1 as MNHEY and CDR2 as SMNVEV (reference sequence). The CDR3 totals 15 residues. The CDR3 here is CASSSEDGGPSGYTF. The CDR3 nucleotides read TGTGCCAGCAGCTCAGAGGACGGAGGCCCTTCTGGCTACACCTTC.

This clonotype was counted once. V gene TRBV7-2 combines with J gene TRBJ1-1; D remains ambiguous. Germline CDR1 and CDR2: SGHTA and FQGNSA. The CDR3 has 15 residues. The ends were cut back, 2 bases at V and 1 base at J, with 11 bases in the middle. CDR3 sequence: CASSLSQPPNTEAFF. CDR3 DNA sequence: TGTGCCAGCAGCTTATCCCAGCCACCGAACACTGAAGCTTTCTTT.